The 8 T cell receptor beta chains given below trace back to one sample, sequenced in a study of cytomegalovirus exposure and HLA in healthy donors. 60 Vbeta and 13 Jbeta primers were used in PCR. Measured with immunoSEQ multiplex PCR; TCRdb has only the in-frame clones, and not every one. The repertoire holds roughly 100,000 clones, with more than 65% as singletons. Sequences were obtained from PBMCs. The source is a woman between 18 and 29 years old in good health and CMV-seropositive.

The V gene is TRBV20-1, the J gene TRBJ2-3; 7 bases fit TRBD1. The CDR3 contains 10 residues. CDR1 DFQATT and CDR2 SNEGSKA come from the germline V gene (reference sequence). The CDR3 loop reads CIRGTDTQYF. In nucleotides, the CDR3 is TGCATCAGGGGGACAGATACGCAGTATTTT.

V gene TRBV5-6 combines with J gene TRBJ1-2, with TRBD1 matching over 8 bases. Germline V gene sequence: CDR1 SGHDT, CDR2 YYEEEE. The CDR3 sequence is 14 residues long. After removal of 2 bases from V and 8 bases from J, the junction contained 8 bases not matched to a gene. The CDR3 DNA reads TGTGCCAGCAGCTTCATCCGGGACAGGCGAGGCTACACCTTC. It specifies CASSFIRDRRGYTF.

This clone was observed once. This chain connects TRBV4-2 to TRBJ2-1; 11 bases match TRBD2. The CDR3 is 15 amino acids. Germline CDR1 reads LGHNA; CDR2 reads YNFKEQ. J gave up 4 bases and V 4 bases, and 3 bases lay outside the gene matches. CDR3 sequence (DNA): TGTGCCAGCAGCCGACTAGCGGGAAATTACAATGAGCAGTTCTTC. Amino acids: CASSRLAGNYNEQFF.

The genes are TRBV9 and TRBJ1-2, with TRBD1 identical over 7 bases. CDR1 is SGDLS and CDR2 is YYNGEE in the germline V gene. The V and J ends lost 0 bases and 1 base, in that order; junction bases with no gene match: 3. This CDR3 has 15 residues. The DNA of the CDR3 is TGTGCCAGCAGCGTAGAGACAGGGAATAACTATGGCTACACCTTC. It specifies CASSVETGNNYGYTF.

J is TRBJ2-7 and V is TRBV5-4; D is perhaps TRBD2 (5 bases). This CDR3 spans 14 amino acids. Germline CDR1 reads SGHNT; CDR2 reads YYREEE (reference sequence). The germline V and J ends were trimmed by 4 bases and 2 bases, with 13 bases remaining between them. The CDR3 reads CASSPGGRTYEQYF. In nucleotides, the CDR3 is TGTGCCAGCAGCCCCGGAGGCAGAACCTACGAGCAGTACTTC.

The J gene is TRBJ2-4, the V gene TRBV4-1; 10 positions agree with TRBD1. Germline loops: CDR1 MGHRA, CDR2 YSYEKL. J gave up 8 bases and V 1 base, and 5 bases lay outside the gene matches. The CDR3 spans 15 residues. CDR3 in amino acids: CASSQVAGTGDIQYF. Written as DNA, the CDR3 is TGCGCCAGCAGCCAAGTTGCGGGGACAGGGGACATTCAGTACTTC.

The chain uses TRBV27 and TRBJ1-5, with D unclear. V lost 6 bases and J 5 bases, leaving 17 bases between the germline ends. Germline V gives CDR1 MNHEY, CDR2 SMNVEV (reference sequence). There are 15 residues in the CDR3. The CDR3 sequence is CASSMRGTRHQPQHF. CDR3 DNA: TGTGCCAGCAGCATGCGGGGAACGCGGCATCAGCCCCAGCATTTT.

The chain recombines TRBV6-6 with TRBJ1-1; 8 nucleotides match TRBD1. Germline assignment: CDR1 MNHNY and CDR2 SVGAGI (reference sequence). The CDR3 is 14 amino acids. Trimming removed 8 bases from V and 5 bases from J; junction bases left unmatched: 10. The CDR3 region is CASRIKWTGTEAFF. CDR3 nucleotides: TGTGCCAGCCGAATAAAATGGACAGGGACTGAAGCTTTCTTT.